This entry concerns a single T cell receptor beta chain. The antigen is not known. The PCR made use of 60 Vbeta and 13 Jbeta primers. Sequenced by immunoSEQ multiplex PCR; TCRdb stores in-frame clones only, minus some. This table has 170,000 or so clones, about 83% appearing once. This sample was included in a study of cytomegalovirus exposure and HLA in healthy donors. The CDR3 sequence is 15 residues long. The trim removed 0 bases at V and 6 bases at J, leaving 4 bases unmatched. Germline V CDR1 and CDR2: KGHSH, LQKENI. Whole-study findings and limits: A later analysis reportedly identified an Asian-associated ancestry cluster as carrying fewer N-insertions than the 666-donor mean. Most TCR beta V segments were productive about 87% or about 30% of the time in an earlier analysis.

This chain uses TRBV18 with TRBJ2-7; 11 bases line up with TRBD1. This TCR was recovered from a girl aged 10-17 years in good health and CMV-seropositive. The sample consisted of PBMCs. The CDR3 region has the DNA TGTGCCAGCTCACCACCGGGACAGGGGGAGGTCGAGCAGTACTTC. Translation: CASSPPGQGEVEQYF.